This is a list of T cell receptor beta chains from one sample in a study of blood T cell repertoires in COVID-19. Repertoires were generated with immunoSEQ multiplex PCR, while TCRdb's copy carries only in-frame clones and drops some. The sample lists some 520,000 clones; roughly 87% were seen once. Sequenced input: peripheral blood. The receptors come from a man in his late teens or twenties with COVID-19, enrolled during active disease. CDR3s include the opening cysteine and the closing phenylalanine or tryptophan. Each record gives: J gene, V gene, CDR3 protein.

TRBJ1-2 | TRBV29-1 | CSIPPGTSYGYTF
TRBJ2-1 | TRBV6-5 | CASSSGSANEQFF
TRBJ2-1 | TRBV30 | CAWRAGTRGYSYNEQFF
TRBJ2-7 | TRBV5-1 | CASSLTRDIPSYEQYF
TRBJ2-7 | TRBV12-3/TRBV12-4 | CASSVDSSYEQYF
TRBJ2-1 | TRBV2 | CASSELAGSYNEQFF
TRBJ2-5 | TRBV7-8 | CASGRDREETQYF
TRBJ1-5 | TRBV12-3/TRBV12-4 | CASSPGGNQPQHF
TRBJ1-4 | TRBV19 | CASMAAGRWSEKLFF
TRBJ2-7 | TRBV11-1 | CASSLGHSSTYEQYF
TRBJ2-2 | TRBV28 | CASSFPTLVGEGELFF
TRBJ1-4 | TRBV19 | CASKSSGLSTNEKLFF
TRBJ1-1 | TRBV11-2 | CASSFDRADTEAFF
TRBJ1-6 | TRBV5-1 | CASSLTGGAGNSPLHF
TRBJ2-5 | TRBV6-1 | CASSDSGGWETQYF
TRBJ2-5 | TRBV2 | CASSETPREVYGTQYF
TRBJ2-2 | TRBV19 | CASSIDYRANTGELFF
TRBJ2-3 | TRBV20-1 | CSASGSSGTDTQYF
TRBJ1-1 | TRBV27 | CASSYHRPGRTEAFF
TRBJ2-2 | TRBV24-1 | CATSDPTNGRNTGELFF
TRBJ2-5 | TRBV7-9 | CASSPRQTQETQYF
TRBJ2-1 | TRBV2 | CASSVTSGVYNEQFF
TRBJ1-5 | TRBV5-4 | CASSLDGQSGQPQHF
TRBJ1-6 | TRBV12-5 | CASGLVQGAYSPLHF
TRBJ2-1 | TRBV19 | CASSPRAVSSYNEQFF
TRBJ2-7 | TRBV19 | CASSTGTSYEQYF
TRBJ2-7 | TRBV18 | CASSQGTSGVEQYF
TRBJ2-4 | TRBV11-2 | CASSDYTGPLAKNIQYF
TRBJ1-5 | TRBV19 | CASRKGQGDNQPQHF
TRBJ2-7 | TRBV3-1/TRBV3-2 | CASSQGSSGRYEQYF
TRBJ2-4 | TRBV28 | CASSLQQTKNIQYF
TRBJ2-3 | TRBV6-5 | CASSRRTNTDTQYF
TRBJ2-1 | TRBV10-2 | CASSDFRLAGTYNEQFF
TRBJ1-1 | TRBV7-9 | CASSLGTAEAFF
TRBJ2-7 | TRBV10-1 | CASSDGGQGWLYF
TRBJ1-2 | TRBV5-1 | CASSPQGAYGYTF
TRBJ2-1 | TRBV4-2 | CATSGTSGRSSYNEQFF
TRBJ2-1 | TRBV13 | CASSLVMRGRAPNEQFF
TRBJ1-1 | TRBV18 | CASSPRTGENTEAFF